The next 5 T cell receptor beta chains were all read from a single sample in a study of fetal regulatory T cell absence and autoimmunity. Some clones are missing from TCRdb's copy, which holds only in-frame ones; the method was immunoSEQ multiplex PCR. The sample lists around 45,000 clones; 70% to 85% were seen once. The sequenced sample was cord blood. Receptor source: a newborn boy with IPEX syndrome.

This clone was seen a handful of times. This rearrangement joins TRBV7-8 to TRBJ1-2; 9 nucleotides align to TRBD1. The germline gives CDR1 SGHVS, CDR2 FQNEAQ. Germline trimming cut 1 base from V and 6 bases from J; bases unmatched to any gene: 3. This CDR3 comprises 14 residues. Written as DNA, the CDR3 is TGTGCCAGCAGCTTAGTCCGGACAGGGGATGGCTACACCTTC. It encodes CASSLVRTGDGYTF.

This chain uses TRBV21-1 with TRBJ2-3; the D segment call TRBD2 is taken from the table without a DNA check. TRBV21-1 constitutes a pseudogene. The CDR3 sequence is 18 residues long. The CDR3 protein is CASSKYPGTSRRTDTQYF. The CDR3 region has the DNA TGTGCCAGCAGCAAATACCCCGGGACTAGCCGACGCACAGATACGCAGTATTTT.

CDR3: CASSWRTGRYTEAFF. In DNA form, the CDR3 reads TGTGCCAGCAGCTGGAGGACAGGCCGTTACACTGAAGCTTTCTTT. The V gene is TRBV5-6, the J gene TRBJ1-1; 7 bases align to TRBD1. This CDR3 has 15 amino acids. From germline, CDR1 is SGHDT and CDR2 YYEEEE. Trimming took 3 bases from V and 3 from J; bases not matched to a gene: 8. The full variable domain, its missing parts supplied by reference TRBV5-6 and TRBJ1-1, is DAGVTQSPTHLIKTRGQQVTLRCSPKSGHDTVSWYQQALGQGPQFIFQYYEEEERQRGNFPDRFSGHQFPNYSSELNVNALLLGDSALYLCASSWRTGRYTEAFFGQGTRLTVV.

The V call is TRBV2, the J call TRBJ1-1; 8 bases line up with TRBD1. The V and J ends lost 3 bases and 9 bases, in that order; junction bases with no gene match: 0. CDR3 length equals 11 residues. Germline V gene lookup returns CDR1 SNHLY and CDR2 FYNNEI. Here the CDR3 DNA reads TGTGCCAGCAGTGACAGGGGGCAAGCTTTCTTT. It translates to CASSDRGQAFF.

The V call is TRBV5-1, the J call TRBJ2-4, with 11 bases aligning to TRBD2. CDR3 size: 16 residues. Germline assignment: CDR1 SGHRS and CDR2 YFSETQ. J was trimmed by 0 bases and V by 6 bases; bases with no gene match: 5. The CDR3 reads CASTLAGGPAKNIQYF. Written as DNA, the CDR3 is TGCGCCAGCACCTTAGCGGGGGGGCCAGCCAAAAACATTCAGTACTTC.